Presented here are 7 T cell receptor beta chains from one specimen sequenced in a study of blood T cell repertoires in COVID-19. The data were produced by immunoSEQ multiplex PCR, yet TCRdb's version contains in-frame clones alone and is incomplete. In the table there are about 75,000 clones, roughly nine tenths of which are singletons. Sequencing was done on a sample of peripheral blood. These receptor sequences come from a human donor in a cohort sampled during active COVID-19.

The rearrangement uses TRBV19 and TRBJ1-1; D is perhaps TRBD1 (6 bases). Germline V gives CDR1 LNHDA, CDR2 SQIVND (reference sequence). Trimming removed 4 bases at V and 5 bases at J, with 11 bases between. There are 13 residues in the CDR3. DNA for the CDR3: TGTGCCAGTAGTACCAGGGGTCGAACTGAAGCTTTCTTT. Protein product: CASSTRGRTEAFF.

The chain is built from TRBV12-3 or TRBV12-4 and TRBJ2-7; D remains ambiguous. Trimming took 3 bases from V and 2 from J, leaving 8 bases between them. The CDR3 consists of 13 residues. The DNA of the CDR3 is TGTGCCAGCAGTTTTCAGGTCACCTACGAGCAGTACTTC. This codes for CASSFQVTYEQYF.

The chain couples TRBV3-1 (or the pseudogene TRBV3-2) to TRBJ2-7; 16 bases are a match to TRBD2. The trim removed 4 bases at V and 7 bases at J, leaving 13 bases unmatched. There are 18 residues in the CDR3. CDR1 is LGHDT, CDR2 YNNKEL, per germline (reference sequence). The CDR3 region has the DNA TGTGCCAGCAGCCCGGGACTAGCGGGGGGGCCTAGGGTGGGAGAGCAGTACTTC. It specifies CASSPGLAGGPRVGEQYF.

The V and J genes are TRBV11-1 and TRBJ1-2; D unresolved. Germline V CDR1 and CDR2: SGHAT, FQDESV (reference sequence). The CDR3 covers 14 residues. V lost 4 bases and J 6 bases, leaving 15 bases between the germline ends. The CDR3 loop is CASSSISRRNGYTF. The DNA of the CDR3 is TGTGCCAGCAGCTCGATTAGCCGTCGTAATGGCTACACCTTC. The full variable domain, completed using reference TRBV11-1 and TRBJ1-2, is EAEVAQSPRYKITEKSQAVAFWCDPISGHATLYWYRQILGQGPELLVQFQDESVVDDSQLPKDRFSAERLKGVDSTLKIQPAELGDSAMYLCASSSISRRNGYTFGSGTRLTVV.

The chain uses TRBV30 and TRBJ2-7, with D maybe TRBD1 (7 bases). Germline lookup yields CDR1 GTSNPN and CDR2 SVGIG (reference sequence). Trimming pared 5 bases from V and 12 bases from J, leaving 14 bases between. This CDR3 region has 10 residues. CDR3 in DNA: TGTGCCTGGGGAGGGGGCTTCTGGTACTTC. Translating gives CAWGGGFWYF.

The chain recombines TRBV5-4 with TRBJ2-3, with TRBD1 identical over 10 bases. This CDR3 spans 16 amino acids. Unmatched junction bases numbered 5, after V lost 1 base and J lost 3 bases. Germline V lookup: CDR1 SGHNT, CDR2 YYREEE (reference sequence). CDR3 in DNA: TGTGCCAGCAGCTTGACCGGGACAGGGGATACAGATACGCAGTATTTT. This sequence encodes CASSLTGTGDTDTQYF.

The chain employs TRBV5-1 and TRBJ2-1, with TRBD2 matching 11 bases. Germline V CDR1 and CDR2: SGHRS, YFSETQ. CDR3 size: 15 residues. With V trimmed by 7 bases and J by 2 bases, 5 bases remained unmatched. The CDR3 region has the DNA TGCGCCAGCCGGGGGACTAGCGGCACCTACAATGAGCAGTTCTTC. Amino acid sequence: CASRGTSGTYNEQFF.